This TCR beta chain was captured in a study of cytomegalovirus exposure and HLA in healthy donors listed by TCRdb under 2017. For context, the study as a whole: According to an earlier analysis of 450 to 650 of the donors, about 190 million T cells yielded 117 million unique TCR beta sequences and less than 300 Gb of sequence data. To study patterns of TCR occurrence, a later analysis re-analyzed previously published TCR beta repertoires from just over 650 donors and added high-resolution HLA genotyping. The T cell repertoires of 666 subjects were profiled by immunosequencing and related to cytomegalovirus serostatus. Donor age, sex, ethnicity and CMV serostatus were collected together with the repertoire data. An early release that covered some 630 HLA-typed donors contained approximately 300 gigabases of sequencing data and tens of millions of unique TCR sequences. Among under 450 genotyped donors of the cohort, an average of approximately 230,000 unique TCR beta nucleotide sequences were sequenced per donor, roughly a sixth of them non-productive. A later genetic analysis took genome-wide SNP genotypes for about 65% of the 666 donors and used that subset as a discovery cohort. An earlier analysis of several hundred of the donors used high-throughput TCR beta sequencing to judge whether each TCR beta V gene segment behaved as functional or pseudogenic. Rather than drawing on any new phenotypic data, the later analysis identified candidate immune exposures from TCR beta sequences and the way those sequences occurred across donors. To predict cytomegalovirus infection status, the study brought together high-throughput TCR immunosequencing, statistical association of individual TCRs with disease status, and machine learning. Typing coverage varied by locus: roughly 629-640 donors for A, B, C, DRB1 and DQB1; roughly 510 for DQA1; nearly 610 for DPA1; roughly 450 for DPB1. The aim of the study was to test whether cataloging public T cell receptors could identify signatures of past pathogen exposure. Class I and class II HLA loci were covered by the typing at four-digit resolution. Of the 350 to 450 genotyped donors, 75% to 85% were placed in the genetic ancestry cluster associated with self-reported Caucasian donors. Besides the first cohort of under 700 subjects, a separate validation cohort made up of around 120 different subjects was used. Because of strong linkage in the cohort, roughly five DR-DQ haplotypes were treated as single units for association and clustering. Every discovery cohort repertoire had been produced on one sequencing platform. Overall study outcomes, separate from this receptor: A cluster of highly shared sequence variants was judged likely to represent a technical artifact of the sequencing pipeline. Immune exposure information for the cohort was limited to CMV serostatus. Compared with the approximately 670-donor mean, donors in an Asian-associated ancestry cluster had fewer N-insertions in productive TCRs, according to a later genetic analysis. When HLA alleles, especially DR and DQ, strongly co-occurred, TCR associations were difficult to assign to individual alleles. Most TCR sequences were observed very rarely across donors, whereas some public TCRs were present in many individuals. In both the original and validation cohorts, the classifier was reported to diagnose cytomegalovirus status with high specificity and sensitivity. At a false discovery rate of 0.05, a later analysis linked around 15,000 TCR beta sequences to specific HLA alleles. HLA typing was unavailable for some donors at each locus, so association tests used only the typed subset. A later analysis found that most CMV-associated TCR beta chains appeared HLA-restricted, with HLA associations seemingly driven largely by CMV exposure. A later analysis found that HLA-associated TCR beta chains were more clonally expanded and had lower generation probabilities than equally common non-associated chains. Only TCR beta chains were sequenced in this cohort, and the absence of alpha or paired-chain data limited detectable features. Because counts were too low, roughly 16 rarely observed V segments, including chromosome 9 orphons, were excluded from the earlier analysis of roughly 580 of the donors. A total of fewer than 200 TCR beta chains were listed by the study as associated with cytomegalovirus. The authors suggested that the approach could potentially be generalized to other disease states and immunological phenotypes. In a later analysis, TCR association rates were found to vary across HLA loci, with the most associated TCRs seen for DRB1 alleles and the fewest for HLA-C alleles. A further reported finding was that TCR beta sequences accurately predicted the HLA-A and HLA-B alleles for most subjects in the first cohort. Roughly uniform sequencing depth across donors was assumed in presence/absence analyses, although this assumption may not hold. In an earlier analysis of some 500 of the donors, most TCR beta V segments appeared in productive rearrangements about 87% or about 30% of the time, broadly matching IMGT annotations. Some IMGT-functional V segments, including TRBV6-2 and TRBV6-3, could not be distinguished by the 87-base-pair reads and were therefore excluded. A few of the identified cytomegalovirus-associated TCR beta chains were confirmed in vitro to be specific for cytomegalovirus antigens. Correlated functional status among segregating V segments might reflect linkage disequilibrium, but an unknown experimental factor could not be ruled out. V-gene and J-gene trimming of TCR beta chains was associated with a missense DCLRE1C variant in a later genetic analysis, and the association was replicated in an independent cohort. Several of the top co-occurrence clusters appeared to be linked to parvovirus B19, influenza, CMV and Epstein-Barr virus, according to a later analysis.

The cohort comprised some 680 healthy bone marrow donors. All cohort members were sampled while nominally healthy, although unrecorded immune exposures were likely present. The donor was CMV seronegative and belonged to the group of 350 or so seronegative cohort members. Each donor provided a peripheral blood sample, and peripheral blood mononuclear cells were used for TCR beta sequencing. Genomic DNA extraction from the blood cell samples was performed with the Qiagen DNeasy Blood Extraction Kit. Taken from the germline V gene, the CDR1 and CDR2 loops are KGHSY and FQNENV. From the cysteine through the phenylalanine, the CDR3 covers 17 amino acids. This entry keeps only the CDR3 DNA: 51 bases, framed from base 1. V sheds 5 bases and J sheds 2 bases, leaving 20 bases between their ends. With regard to this clone: Its recognized antigen is unknown.

Library method: the immunoSEQ multiplex PCR assay. For the multiplex PCR, a mixture combining 60 forward primers for TCR Vbeta segments and 13 reverse primers for TCR Jbeta segments was used. The CDR3 region of rearranged TCR beta genes was amplified from genomic DNA by a multiplex PCR assay. The Illumina HiSeq System was used to sequence the amplified TCR beta libraries as 87-base-pair reads. As for the original processing: A later analysis tallied about 77 million unique TCR beta chains across the 666 repertoires, and about 12 million of those chains were shared by two or more donors. Raw reads were error-corrected and collapsed into unique sequences with a nearest-neighbor algorithm that merged closely related sequences to remove PCR and sequencing errors. To assign V, D and J gene segments, CDR3 sequences were aligned to IMGT reference sequences. For a sequence to be retained, a match of at least six nucleotides was required to both a V gene segment and a J gene segment. Rearrangements were called productive when the CDR3 lacked stop codons and stayed in frame with V and J; all others were non-productive. CDR3 was defined according to IMGT convention as the region running from the second conserved V-encoded cysteine to the conserved J-encoded phenylalanine. The earlier analysis of some 600 of the donors excluded sequences that lacked an unambiguous match to a single V gene segment. An earlier analysis of a few hundred of the donors classified V segments as functional when productive rearrangements were above 56.7% and as segregating when the standard deviation between donors was above 5%. A statistical classification framework was built for diagnosing cytomegalovirus status from the catalog of TCR beta chain sequences. V and J gene assignment, in a later analysis, came from comparing TCR nucleotide sequences with IMGT/GENE-DB human TR gene sequences. A later analysis assigned CDR3 sequences and most-parsimonious VDJ recombination scenarios with the TCRdist pipeline. A later analysis defined each TCR beta chain by its CDR3 amino acid sequence plus V-gene family, and excluded reads lacking a unique V-gene family. In a later analysis, around 600 highly shared, low-generation-probability nucleotide sequences were removed to address suspected cross-contamination and a sequencing artifact. In a later analysis, a clonal expansion index was calculated for each public chain from normalized within-repertoire ranks of inferred template counts. In a later analysis, generation probabilities were computed using a VDJ recombination model fitted to out-of-frame rearrangements, and the results were checked against IGoR. A later analysis scored TCR-TCR, TCR-HLA and TCR-CMV co-occurrence with hypergeometric tests, applying a repertoire-size bias correction to TCR pairs. In a later analysis, false discovery rates were estimated by permuting HLA or CMV assignments 20 times. A later analysis grouped co-occurring TCRs with DBSCAN, adding TCRdist sequence similarity when clustering within HLA-allele-positive subsets. Repertoires with fewer than 30,000 or more than 120,000 public chains were left out of co-occurrence clustering, as were five repertoires with anomalous nucleotide sharing. TCRdb's version of the immuneACCESS table is confined to in-frame rearrangements and falls short of the full clone set. An unresolved V gene accounts for under half of the shortfall where checked; the remainder is of unknown origin. From that table come the V and J calls and clone size; the DNA was used to work out D and trimming. The sample's table covers some 89,000 clones. The biggest ten clones account for 3% to 4% of the sample.

The origin of this receptor is a woman under 40 in good health and CMV-seronegative. The sample consisted of PBMCs. Here the chain combines TRBV16 and TRBJ2-3; no D gene call is confident. The CDR3 region reads CASSETFVGPTTDTQYF. In nucleotides, the sequence is TGTGCCAGCAGCGAAACCTTTGTGGGCCCTACCACAGATACGCAGTATTTT.